These 25 T cell receptor beta chains originate from one sample sequenced in a study of cytomegalovirus exposure and HLA in healthy donors. Primers included in the PCR were 60 Vbeta and 13 Jbeta primers. Some clones are missing from TCRdb's copy, which holds only in-frame ones; the method was immunoSEQ multiplex PCR. Reported are around 29,000 clones; the ten largest clones contain about 0.69%. The sequenced material came from PBMCs. The source is a young man in good health and CMV-seronegative.

This chain joins TRBV9 and TRBJ2-1; D might be TRBD2 (6 bases). Germline CDR1 reads SGDLS; CDR2 reads YYNGEE. The CDR3 is 16 residues long. V gave up 0 bases and J gave up 6 bases, with 16 bases separating them. In DNA form, the CDR3 reads TGTGCCAGCAGCGTAGCGGGGGAACTAGTCTCCAATGAGCAGTTCTTC. This codes for CASSVAGELVSNEQFF.

Frequency places this clone as medium-sized. This chain links TRBV5-6 with TRBJ1-4; D is unclear. Germline V CDR1 and CDR2: SGHDT, YYEEEE. This CDR3 spans 13 amino acids. Trimming took off 0 bases at V and 10 bases at J, with 10 bases between the two ends. CDR3: CASSLGATGKLFF. CDR3 coding DNA: TGTGCCAGCAGCTTGGGCGCAACCGGAAAACTGTTTTTT.

The V and J genes are TRBV27 and TRBJ2-2; TRBD2 matches at 8 bases. The CDR3 has 18 amino acids. Germline CDR1 reads MNHEY; CDR2 reads SMNVEV (reference sequence). J gave up 3 bases and V 5 bases, and 14 bases lay outside the gene matches. CDR3 sequence reads: CASSLKPGLAIYTGELFF. The CDR3, as DNA: TGTGCCAGCAGTCTTAAACCCGGACTAGCTATATACACCGGGGAGCTGTTTTTT.

The rearrangement uses TRBV28 and TRBJ2-7, with 10 bases that match TRBD2. The length of the CDR3 is 15 residues. The junction had 12 bases not matched to a gene; V was cut back by 7 bases and J by 6 bases. Looked up from germline, CDR1 is MDHEN and CDR2 is SYDVKM. This CDR3 is CASNTLGLAGVEQYF. The CDR3 nucleotides are TGTGCCAGCAATACTTTAGGGCTAGCGGGAGTCGAGCAGTACTTC.

This clone is medium-sized by frequency. In DNA, the CDR3 is TGTGCCAGTAGTATCCAGGGACTTCGAGGGCTGTTTTTT. Translation: CASSIQGLRGLFF. J is TRBJ1-4 and V is TRBV19; the D gene is possibly TRBD1 (5 bases). This CDR3 has 13 amino acids. V was pared by 3 bases and J by 14 bases, with 16 bases between. Germline CDR1 is LNHDA and CDR2 is SQIVND (reference sequence).

The chain couples TRBV6-5 to TRBJ1-5, with D possibly matching TRBD1 (5 bases). Trimming took 6 bases from V and 11 from J, leaving 14 bases between them. This CDR3 has 12 amino acids. Germline loops: CDR1 MNHEY, CDR2 SVGAGI. Here the CDR3 reads CASRAVGGTQHF. CDR3 DNA: TGTGCCAGCAGAGCAGTGGGGGGGACCCAGCATTTT.

The chain couples TRBV2 to TRBJ2-7; possible D gene TRBD2, 6 bases. Trimming shortened V by 10 bases and J by 1 base, and 17 bases separated the two germline ends. The CDR3 totals 14 residues. Germline values: CDR1 SNHLY, CDR2 FYNNEI. The CDR3 spells CANSAGSGSYEQYF. CDR3 DNA sequence: TGTGCCAACTCCGCCGGGAGTGGTTCCTACGAGCAGTACTTC.

This chain joins TRBV7-8 and TRBJ2-3; TRBD2 aligns across 9 bases. This CDR3 is 18 amino acids long. In germline, CDR1 is SGHVS, CDR2 FQNEAQ. J was trimmed by 4 bases and V by 1 base; bases with no gene match: 12. The CDR3 DNA reads TGTGCCAGCAGCTTAGGAGTCACCGCGGGAGGGGGGGCAGATACGCAGTATTTT. Translating gives CASSLGVTAGGGADTQYF.

The chain carries TRBV5-1 and TRBJ2-2; perhaps TRBD1 as D (5 bases). The CDR3 consists of 15 residues. Germline V CDR1 and CDR2: SGHRS, YFSETQ. Trimming removed 0 bases from V and 6 bases from J, with 12 bases in between. The CDR3 protein is CASSLGYRGAGELFF. The CDR3 DNA reads TGCGCCAGCAGCTTGGGCTATAGGGGCGCCGGGGAGCTGTTTTTT.

This chain connects TRBV6-5 to TRBJ1-6, with 8 positions matching TRBD1. CDR1 and CDR2 from the germline V gene are MNHEY and SVGAGI. The CDR3 runs to 14 residues. The V segment lost 5 bases and the J segment 10 bases; nucleotides outside the gene matches: 7. The CDR3 DNA reads TGTGCCAGCAGTCGGGACAGGACTCGGTCACCCCTCCACTTT. Translating it yields CASSRDRTRSPLHF.

The J gene is TRBJ1-5, the V gene TRBV6-1, with D possibly being TRBD1 (5 bases). Germline assignment: CDR1 MNHNS and CDR2 SASEGT. The CDR3 covers 16 residues. Trimming pared 2 bases from V and 2 bases from J, leaving 13 bases between. CDR3 bases: TGTGCCAGCAGTGAATACGGGGGAGTAGGCAATCAGCCCCAGCATTTT. This codes for CASSEYGGVGNQPQHF.

This chain joins TRBV4-3 and TRBJ1-1; TRBD1 is a possible D gene (5 bases). V lost 4 bases, J lost 3 bases, and 18 bases lay in between. CDR1 is LGHNA and CDR2 is YSLEER in the germline V gene. The CDR3 spans 16 residues. CDR3 in amino acids: CASSLTSQGPDTEAFF. DNA for the CDR3: TGCGCCAGCAGCCTCACCAGCCAGGGCCCGGACACTGAAGCTTTCTTT.

This chain's CDR3 is CASSEDRGRETQYF. CDR3 in DNA: TGTGCCAGCAGTGAGGACAGGGGAAGGGAGACCCAGTACTTC. The chain links TRBV6-1 to TRBJ2-5, with 9 bases identical to TRBD1. Per germline, CDR1 MNHNS and CDR2 SASEGT. This CDR3 is 14 amino acids long. Germline trimming cut 3 bases from V and 5 bases from J; bases unmatched to any gene: 4.

This rearrangement joins TRBV19 to TRBJ2-6; 9 nucleotides agree with TRBD2. Trimming cost V 8 bases and J 0 bases; bases outside gene matches: 20. CDR1 is LNHDA, CDR2 SQIVND, per germline (reference sequence). CDR3 size: 21 residues. The CDR3 here is CASRRGSGRDPYVSGANVLTF. In DNA, the CDR3 is TGTGCCAGTCGAAGAGGTAGCGGGAGAGACCCTTACGTCTCTGGGGCCAACGTCCTGACTTTC. Using reference TRBV19 and TRBJ2-6 for the parts outside the CDR3, the full variable domain is DGGITQSPKYLFRKEGQNVTLSCEQNLNHDAMYWYRQDPGQGLRLIYYSQIVNDFQKGDIAEGYSVSREKKESFPLTVTSAQKNPTAFYLCASRRGSGRDPYVSGANVLTFGAGSRLTVL.

The chain combines TRBV6-1 with TRBJ1-5; TRBD1 aligns across 7 bases. The V and J ends lost 4 bases and 5 bases, in that order; junction bases with no gene match: 2. The CDR3 is 13 amino acids. Germline V lookup: CDR1 MNHNS, CDR2 SASEGT. CDR3 amino acids: CASSVDRDQPQHF. CDR3 sequence (DNA): TGTGCCAGCAGTGTCGACAGGGATCAGCCCCAGCATTTT.

This sequence joins TRBV29-1 and TRBJ2-1; 8 bases are shared with TRBD2. Trimming took 3 bases from V and 8 from J; bases not matched to a gene: 12. CDR1 is SQVTM and CDR2 is ANQGSEA in the germline V gene. This CDR3 has 15 residues. The CDR3 loop is CSVEALAGSTDEQFF. In DNA form, the CDR3 reads TGCAGCGTTGAGGCGTTAGCGGGATCTACGGATGAGCAGTTCTTC.

V usage is TRBV18 and J usage is TRBJ2-1, with a weak D call TRBD2 (5 bases). The CDR3 length is 13 residues. Germline-derived CDR1 and CDR2 are KGHSH and LQKENI. Trimming took 4 bases from V and 2 from J, leaving 6 bases between them. CDR3 DNA: TGTGCCAGCTCACTCGGGACCTACAATGAGCAGTTCTTC. It codes for CASSLGTYNEQFF. Supplemented by reference TRBV18 and TRBJ2-1, the full variable domain reads NAGVMQNPRHLVRRRGQEARLRCSPMKGHSHVYWYRQLPEEGLKFMVYLQKENIIDESGMPKERFSAEFPKEGPSILRIQQVVRGDSAAYFCASSLGTYNEQFFGPGTRLTVL.

This chain uses TRBV5-1 with TRBJ2-3; 8 bases line up with TRBD2. V lost 6 bases, J lost 2 bases, and 5 bases stayed unmatched. CDR3 size: 14 residues. Germline lookup yields CDR1 SGHRS and CDR2 YFSETQ. This chain's CDR3 is CASTTSGTTDTQYF. CDR3 bases: TGCGCCAGCACAACTAGCGGAACCACAGATACGCAGTATTTT.

This chain joins TRBV6-5 and TRBJ2-7; D gene unclear. The V gene lost 6 bases and the J gene lost 3 bases, with 9 bases spanning the gap. This CDR3 is built from 12 residues. Germline CDR1 reads MNHEY; CDR2 reads SVGAGI. The CDR3 region has the DNA TGTGCCAGCAGAAACCCAGGCTACGAGCAGTACTTC. Amino acids: CASRNPGYEQYF.

V and J are TRBV29-1 and TRBJ2-1, with D possibly matching TRBD2 (6 bases). The CDR3 runs 13 residues. The germline V gene encodes CDR1 SQVTM and CDR2 ANQGSEA. Trimming removed 2 bases at V and 4 bases at J, with 9 bases between. The CDR3 sequence is CSVEKRGYNEQFF. The CDR3 region has the DNA TGCAGCGTTGAAAAACGGGGGTACAATGAGCAGTTCTTC.

The V gene is TRBV7-2, the J gene TRBJ2-4; 7 positions agree with TRBD1. The CDR3 is 17 residues long. The junction had 9 bases not matched to a gene; V was cut back by 2 bases and J by 2 bases. The germline CDR1 and CDR2 sequences are SGHTA and FQGNSA. The CDR3 is CASSLYPPTGTKNIQYF. For the CDR3, the DNA is TGTGCCAGCAGCTTATACCCCCCGACAGGGACCAAAAACATTCAGTACTTC.

CDR3 bases: TGTGCCAGCAGCCAAGAGGACAGGGGAGGCGGCTACACCTTC. Translating gives CASSQEDRGGGYTF. The chain recombines TRBV14 with TRBJ1-2; 9 bases match TRBD1. This CDR3 comprises 14 residues. Looked up from germline, CDR1 is SGHDN and CDR2 is FVKESK. Trimming at V came to 0 bases and at J to 8 bases, leaving 4 bases not matched to a gene.

The chain employs TRBV4-2 and TRBJ1-4; D not certain. This CDR3 is built from 14 residues. Germline CDR1 reads LGHNA; CDR2 reads YNFKEQ. The ends were cut back, 1 base at V and 4 bases at J, with 7 bases in the middle. The CDR3 here is CASSQAGFNEKLFF. CDR3 in DNA: TGTGCCAGCAGCCAAGCGGGTTTTAATGAAAAACTGTTTTTT.

The chain has TRBV7-6 and TRBJ2-2, with 9 bases that match TRBD1. The CDR3 runs 16 residues. The trim removed 2 bases at V and 4 bases at J, leaving 5 bases unmatched. Looked up from germline, CDR1 is SGHVS and CDR2 is FNYEAQ. DNA for the CDR3: TGTGCCAGCAGCTTATGGGACAGGGTACGCACCGGGGAGCTGTTTTTT. It codes for CASSLWDRVRTGELFF.

The CDR3 loop reads CASSLGRGTEAFF. In nucleotides, the CDR3 is TGCGCCAGCAGCTTGGGCCGAGGGACTGAAGCTTTCTTT. This sequence joins TRBV5-1 and TRBJ1-1; no definite D call. V was cut by 0 bases and J by 5 bases, with 8 bases left in between. The germline gives CDR1 SGHRS, CDR2 YFSETQ. This CDR3 is 13 amino acids long.